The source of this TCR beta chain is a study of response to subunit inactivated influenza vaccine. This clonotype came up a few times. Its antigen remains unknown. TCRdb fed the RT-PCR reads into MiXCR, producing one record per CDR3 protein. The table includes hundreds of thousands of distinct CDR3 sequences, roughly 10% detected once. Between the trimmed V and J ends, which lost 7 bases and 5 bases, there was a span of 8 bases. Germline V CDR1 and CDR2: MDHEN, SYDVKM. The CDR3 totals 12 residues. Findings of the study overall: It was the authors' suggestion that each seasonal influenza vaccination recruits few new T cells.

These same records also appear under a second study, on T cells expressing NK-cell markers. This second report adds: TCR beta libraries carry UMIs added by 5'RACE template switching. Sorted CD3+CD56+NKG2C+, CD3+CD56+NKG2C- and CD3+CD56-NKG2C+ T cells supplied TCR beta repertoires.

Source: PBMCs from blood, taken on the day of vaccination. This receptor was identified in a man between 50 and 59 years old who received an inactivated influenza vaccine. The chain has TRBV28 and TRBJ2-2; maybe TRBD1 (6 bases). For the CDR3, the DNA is TGTGCCAGCACAGACAGGACCGGGGAGCTGTTTTTT. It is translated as CASTDRTGELFF.